The next 2 T cell receptor beta chains were all read from a single sample in a study of blood T cell repertoires in COVID-19. The protocol was immunoSEQ multiplex PCR, while the TCRdb copy is restricted to in-frame clones and leaves out a portion. This sample has approximately 190,000 clones, with around 80% found just once. Sequenced: peripheral blood. Receptor source: a woman aged 55-75 years with COVID-19, enrolled during active disease.

The chain recombines TRBV21-1 with TRBJ2-3; TRBD2 is taken as the D call from the table, unchecked against the DNA. TRBV21-1 is noted as a pseudogene. The CDR3 length is 20 residues. The CDR3 loop is CASSPRLAGRNVGRTDTQYF. DNA of the CDR3: TGTGCCAGCAGCCCCCGACTAGCGGGGCGGAACGTGGGGCGCACAGATACGCAGTATTTT.

This clone was observed once. This chain joins TRBV5-5 and TRBJ2-7; 9 bases are a match to TRBD1. V shed 0 bases, J shed 4 bases, and the junction held 5 bases outside the gene matches. This CDR3 is built from 15 residues. Per the germline V gene, CDR1 is SGHKS and CDR2 is YYEKEE (reference sequence). CDR3 sequence: CASSLERTGVYEQYF. DNA for the CDR3: TGTGCCAGCAGCTTGGAGCGGACAGGGGTTTACGAGCAGTACTTC.